This T cell receptor (beta chain) derives from a study of T cell responses to AZD1222 COVID-19 vaccine. General study results and limits: Repertoire collection took place solely once the T cell response had peaked. Possibly, clonal diversity was underestimated; donors were largely white British and included more females.

The V and J ends lost 1 base and 1 base respectively, with 4 bases between them. CDR1 is SGHDN and CDR2 is FVKESK in the germline V gene. The CDR3 sequence is 14 residues long. This clone was observed once. Its antigen remains unidentified. Measured with immunoSEQ multiplex PCR; TCRdb has only the in-frame clones, and not every one. Among 95,000 to 110,000 clones listed, roughly 87% were seen once. The chain carries TRBV14 and TRBJ2-2; no firm D call. This TCR derives from an adult who received the AZD1222 COVID-19 vaccine. Sequenced here: peripheral blood, sampled 28 days after the second AZD1222 dose. The CDR3 region is CASSQGGNTGELFF. DNA for the CDR3: TGTGCCAGCAGCCAAGGGGGGAACACCGGGGAGCTGTTTTTT.